This T cell receptor beta chain is drawn from a study of tumor-infiltrating lymphocytes in primary liver carcinoma. At the level of the study: The patients comprised men and women between the ages of 30 and 69 years. Stage T1-T3 N0M0 tumors spanned about 4.2 to 10 cm. Study results and caveats: Tumor region pairs overlapped more than did tumor-adjacent and tumor-blood pairs. Merely about 8-25% of top clones occurred in all five tumor regions.

Comments on this clonotype: No antigen is known for it.

Both RNA and DNA were isolated together from approximately 22-30 mg of bulk tissue that had not been sorted. Researchers generated TCR beta cDNA from around 0.55 ug of total RNA, relying on a constant-region primer. Three-round nested multiplex PCR performed with slightly modified ARM-PCR produced the TCR beta libraries. TCRdb redid the calling of the multiplex PCR reads with MiXCR, one entry per CDR3 protein. This sample has 95,000 to 150,000 distinct CDR3 sequences, with 60% to 70% found just once. The TCR comes from a woman in her fifties or sixties with primary liver carcinoma and hepatitis B virus infection. The sequenced material came from liver tumor tissue from sampling region 1. Subset denoted: tumor region T1, superior pole.

In nucleotides, the CDR3 is TGTGCCAGGGGCCAAGGACAGACCAACTATGGCTACACCTTC. Its translation: CARGQGQTNYGYTF. This chain uses TRBV11-1 with TRBJ1-2; D perhaps matches TRBD1 (6 bases). CDR1 is SGHAT and CDR2 is FQDESV in the germline V gene (reference sequence). The CDR3 runs 14 residues. Trimming pared 9 bases from V and 2 bases from J, leaving 16 bases between.